The clone carrying this T cell receptor beta chain was counted a few times. The source of the sample is a study of blood T cell repertoires in COVID-19. Clones were read by immunoSEQ multiplex PCR, and TCRdb kept only the in-frame ones, dropping some. The sample lists hundreds of thousands of clones; about 83% were seen once. Germline loops: CDR1 MDHEN, CDR2 SYDVKM. With 3 bases removed from V and 6 bases from J, the gap between germline ends came to 17 bases. The CDR3 runs 15 residues. The source of this sequence is a woman between 40 and 55 years old who had recovered from COVID-19. Sequencing was done on a sample of PBMCs or T cells enriched from blood (not recorded which). The chain couples TRBV28 to TRBJ1-2; D is ambiguous. In DNA form, the CDR3 reads TGTGCCAGCAGTTTTGGCGGGGTAGAAAGGAATGGCTACACCTTC. It codes for CASSFGGVERNGYTF.